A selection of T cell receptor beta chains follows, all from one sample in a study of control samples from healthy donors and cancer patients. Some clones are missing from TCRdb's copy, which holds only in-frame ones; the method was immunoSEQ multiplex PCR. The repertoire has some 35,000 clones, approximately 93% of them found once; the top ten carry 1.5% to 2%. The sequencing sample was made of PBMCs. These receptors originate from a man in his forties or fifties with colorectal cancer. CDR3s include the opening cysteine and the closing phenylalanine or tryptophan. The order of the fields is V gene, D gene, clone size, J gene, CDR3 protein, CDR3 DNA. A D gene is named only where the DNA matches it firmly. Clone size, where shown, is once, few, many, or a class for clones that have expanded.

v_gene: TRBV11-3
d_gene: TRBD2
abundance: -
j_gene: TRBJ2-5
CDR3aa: CASSFRSSGGQETQYF
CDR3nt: TGTGCCAGCAGCTTCAGGTCTAGCGGGGGGCAAGAGACCCAGTACTTC

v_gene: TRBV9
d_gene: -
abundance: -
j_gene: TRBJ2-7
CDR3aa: CASSVEGFGEQYF
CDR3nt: TGTGCCAGCAGCGTTGAGGGCTTTGGTGAGCAGTACTTC

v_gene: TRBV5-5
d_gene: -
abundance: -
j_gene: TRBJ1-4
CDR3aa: CASSVGERGAIF
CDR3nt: TGTGCCAGCAGCGTTGGTGAAAGGGGTGCGATTTTT

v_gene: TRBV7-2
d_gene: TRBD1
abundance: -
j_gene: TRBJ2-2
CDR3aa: CASSPSQGASGELFF
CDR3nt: TGTGCCAGCAGCCCCTCCCAGGGGGCGTCCGGGGAGCTGTTTTTT

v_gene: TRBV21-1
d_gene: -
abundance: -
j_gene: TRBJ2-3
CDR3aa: CASSIIRDRGVTCTDTQYF
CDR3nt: TGTGCCAGCAGCATCATCCGGGACAGGGGAGTCACCTGCACAGATACGCAGTATTTT

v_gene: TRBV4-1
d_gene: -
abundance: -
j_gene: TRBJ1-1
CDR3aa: CASSRLEGGGNTEAFF
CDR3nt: TGCGCCAGCAGCCGCTTGGAGGGGGGCGGGAACACTGAAGCTTTCTTT

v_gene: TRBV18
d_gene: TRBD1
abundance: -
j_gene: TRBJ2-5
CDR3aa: CASSPFRQGEETQYF
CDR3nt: TGTGCCAGCTCACCATTCCGACAGGGGGAAGAGACCCAGTACTTC

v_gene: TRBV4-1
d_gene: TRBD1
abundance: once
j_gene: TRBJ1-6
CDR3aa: CASSQATGTVNSPLHF
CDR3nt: TGCGCCAGCAGCCAAGCCACCGGGACAGTAAATTCACCCCTCCACTTT

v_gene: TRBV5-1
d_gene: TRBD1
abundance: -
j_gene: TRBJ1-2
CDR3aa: CASSFDRAVYGYTF
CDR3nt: TGCGCCAGCAGCTTCGACAGGGCGGTCTATGGCTACACCTTC

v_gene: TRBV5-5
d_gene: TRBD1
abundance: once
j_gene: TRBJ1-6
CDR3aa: CASSADRGNSPLHF
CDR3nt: TGTGCCAGCAGCGCCGACAGGGGAAATTCACCCCTCCACTTT

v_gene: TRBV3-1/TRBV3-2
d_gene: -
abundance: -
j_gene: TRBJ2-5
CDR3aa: CASDRDGYQETQYF
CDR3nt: TGTGCCAGCGACCGGGACGGGTACCAAGAGACCCAGTACTTC

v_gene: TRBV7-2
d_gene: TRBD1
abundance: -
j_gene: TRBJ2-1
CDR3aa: CASSSGQGAFDEQFF
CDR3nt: TGTGCCAGCAGCTCGGGACAGGGGGCGTTCGATGAGCAGTTCTTC

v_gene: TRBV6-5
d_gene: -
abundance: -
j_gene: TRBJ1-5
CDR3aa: CATGTLAVGEKPQHF
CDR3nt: TGTGCCACCGGGACTCTAGCGGTTGGGGAAAAGCCCCAGCATTTT

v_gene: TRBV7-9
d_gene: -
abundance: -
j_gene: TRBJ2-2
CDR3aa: CASNRGANTGELFF
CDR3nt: TGTGCCAGCAATAGGGGCGCGAACACCGGGGAGCTGTTTTTT

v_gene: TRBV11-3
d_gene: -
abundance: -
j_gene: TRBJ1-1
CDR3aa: CASSHREKAFF
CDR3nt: TGTGCCAGCAGCCACCGGGAGAAGGCTTTCTTT